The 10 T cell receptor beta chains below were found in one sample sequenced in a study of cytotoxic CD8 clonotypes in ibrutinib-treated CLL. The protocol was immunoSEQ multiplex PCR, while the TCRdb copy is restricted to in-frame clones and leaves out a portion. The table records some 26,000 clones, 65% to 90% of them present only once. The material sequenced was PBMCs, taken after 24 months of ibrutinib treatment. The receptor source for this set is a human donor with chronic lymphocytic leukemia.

The CDR3 protein is CASSPSRGSGNTIYF. For the CDR3, the DNA is TGTGCCAGCAGTCCGTCTAGGGGCTCTGGAAACACCATATATTTT. The chain has TRBV27 and TRBJ1-3, with D tentatively TRBD1 (5 bases). The germline V and J ends were trimmed by 5 bases and 0 bases, with 11 bases remaining between them. Germline V gene sequence: CDR1 MNHEY, CDR2 SMNVEV (reference sequence). The length of the CDR3 is 15 residues.

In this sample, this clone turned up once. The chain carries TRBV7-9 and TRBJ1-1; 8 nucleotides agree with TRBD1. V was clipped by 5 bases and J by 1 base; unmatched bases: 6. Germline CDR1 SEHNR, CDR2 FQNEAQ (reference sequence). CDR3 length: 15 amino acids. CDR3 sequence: CASSLRQGTNTEAFF. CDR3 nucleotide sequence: TGTGCCAGCAGCCTCAGACAGGGGACGAACACTGAAGCTTTCTTT.

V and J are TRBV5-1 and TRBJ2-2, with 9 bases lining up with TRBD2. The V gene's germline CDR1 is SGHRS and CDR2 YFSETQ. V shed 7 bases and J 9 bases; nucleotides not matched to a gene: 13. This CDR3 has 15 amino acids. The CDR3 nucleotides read TGCGCCAGCGGGACCGGGGGCGGGGGGGTTCGGGAGCTGTTTTTT. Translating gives CASGTGGGGVRELFF.

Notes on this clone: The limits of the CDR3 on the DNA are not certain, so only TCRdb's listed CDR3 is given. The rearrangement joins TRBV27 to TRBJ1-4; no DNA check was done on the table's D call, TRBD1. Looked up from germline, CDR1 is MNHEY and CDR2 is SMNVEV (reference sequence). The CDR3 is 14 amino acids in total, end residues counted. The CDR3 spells CASSLFGQGARVFF.

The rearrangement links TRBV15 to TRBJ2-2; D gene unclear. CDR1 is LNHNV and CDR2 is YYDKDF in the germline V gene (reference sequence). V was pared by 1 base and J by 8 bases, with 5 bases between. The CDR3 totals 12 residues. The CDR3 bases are TGTGCCACCAGCAGAGTAGCAGGGGAGCTGTTTTTT. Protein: CATSRVAGELFF.

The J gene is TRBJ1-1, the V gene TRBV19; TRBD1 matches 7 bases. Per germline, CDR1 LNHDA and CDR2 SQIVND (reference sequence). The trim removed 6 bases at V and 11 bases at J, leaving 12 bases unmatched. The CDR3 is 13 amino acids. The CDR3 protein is CASRGTAIPGAFF. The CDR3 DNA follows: TGTGCCAGTAGAGGGACAGCCATCCCCGGGGCTTTCTTT.

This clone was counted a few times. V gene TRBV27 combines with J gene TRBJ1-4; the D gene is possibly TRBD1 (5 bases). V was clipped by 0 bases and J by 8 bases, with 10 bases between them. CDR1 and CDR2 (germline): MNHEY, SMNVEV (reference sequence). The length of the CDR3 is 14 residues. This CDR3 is CASSLSGRGEKLFF. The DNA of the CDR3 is TGTGCCAGCAGTTTATCGGGGCGTGGGGAAAAACTGTTTTTT. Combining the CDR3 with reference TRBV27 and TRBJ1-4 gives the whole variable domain EAQVTQNPRYLITVTGKKLTVTCSQNMNHEYMSWYRQDPGLGLRQIYYSMNVEVTDKGDVPEGYKVSRKEKRNFPLILESPSPNQTSLYFCASSLSGRGEKLFFGSGTQLSVL.

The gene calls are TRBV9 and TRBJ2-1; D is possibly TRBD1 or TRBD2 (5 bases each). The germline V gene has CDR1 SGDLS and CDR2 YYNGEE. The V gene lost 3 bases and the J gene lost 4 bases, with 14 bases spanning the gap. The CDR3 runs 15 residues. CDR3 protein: CASSARDPIYNEQFF. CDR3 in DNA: TGTGCCAGCAGCGCAAGGGACCCTATATACAATGAGCAGTTCTTC. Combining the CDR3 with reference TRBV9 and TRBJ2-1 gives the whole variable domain DSGVTQTPKHLITATGQRVTLRCSPRSGDLSVYWYQQSLDQGLQFLIQYYNGEERAKGNILERFSAQQFPDLHSELNLSSLELGDSALYFCASSARDPIYNEQFFGPGTRLTVL.

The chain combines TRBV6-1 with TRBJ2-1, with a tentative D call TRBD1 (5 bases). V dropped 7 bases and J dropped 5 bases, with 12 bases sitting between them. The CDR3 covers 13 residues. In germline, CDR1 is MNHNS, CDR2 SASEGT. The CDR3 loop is CASKVTVDNEQFF. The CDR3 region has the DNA TGTGCCAGCAAAGTGACAGTAGACAATGAGCAGTTCTTC.

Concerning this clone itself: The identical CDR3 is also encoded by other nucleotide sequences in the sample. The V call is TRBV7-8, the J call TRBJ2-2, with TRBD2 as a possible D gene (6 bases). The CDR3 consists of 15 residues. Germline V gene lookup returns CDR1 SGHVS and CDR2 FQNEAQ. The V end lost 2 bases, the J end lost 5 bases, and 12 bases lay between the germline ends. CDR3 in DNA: TGTGCCAGCAGCTTATTATTTGCGGGGACCGGGGAGCTGTTTTTT. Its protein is CASSLLFAGTGELFF.